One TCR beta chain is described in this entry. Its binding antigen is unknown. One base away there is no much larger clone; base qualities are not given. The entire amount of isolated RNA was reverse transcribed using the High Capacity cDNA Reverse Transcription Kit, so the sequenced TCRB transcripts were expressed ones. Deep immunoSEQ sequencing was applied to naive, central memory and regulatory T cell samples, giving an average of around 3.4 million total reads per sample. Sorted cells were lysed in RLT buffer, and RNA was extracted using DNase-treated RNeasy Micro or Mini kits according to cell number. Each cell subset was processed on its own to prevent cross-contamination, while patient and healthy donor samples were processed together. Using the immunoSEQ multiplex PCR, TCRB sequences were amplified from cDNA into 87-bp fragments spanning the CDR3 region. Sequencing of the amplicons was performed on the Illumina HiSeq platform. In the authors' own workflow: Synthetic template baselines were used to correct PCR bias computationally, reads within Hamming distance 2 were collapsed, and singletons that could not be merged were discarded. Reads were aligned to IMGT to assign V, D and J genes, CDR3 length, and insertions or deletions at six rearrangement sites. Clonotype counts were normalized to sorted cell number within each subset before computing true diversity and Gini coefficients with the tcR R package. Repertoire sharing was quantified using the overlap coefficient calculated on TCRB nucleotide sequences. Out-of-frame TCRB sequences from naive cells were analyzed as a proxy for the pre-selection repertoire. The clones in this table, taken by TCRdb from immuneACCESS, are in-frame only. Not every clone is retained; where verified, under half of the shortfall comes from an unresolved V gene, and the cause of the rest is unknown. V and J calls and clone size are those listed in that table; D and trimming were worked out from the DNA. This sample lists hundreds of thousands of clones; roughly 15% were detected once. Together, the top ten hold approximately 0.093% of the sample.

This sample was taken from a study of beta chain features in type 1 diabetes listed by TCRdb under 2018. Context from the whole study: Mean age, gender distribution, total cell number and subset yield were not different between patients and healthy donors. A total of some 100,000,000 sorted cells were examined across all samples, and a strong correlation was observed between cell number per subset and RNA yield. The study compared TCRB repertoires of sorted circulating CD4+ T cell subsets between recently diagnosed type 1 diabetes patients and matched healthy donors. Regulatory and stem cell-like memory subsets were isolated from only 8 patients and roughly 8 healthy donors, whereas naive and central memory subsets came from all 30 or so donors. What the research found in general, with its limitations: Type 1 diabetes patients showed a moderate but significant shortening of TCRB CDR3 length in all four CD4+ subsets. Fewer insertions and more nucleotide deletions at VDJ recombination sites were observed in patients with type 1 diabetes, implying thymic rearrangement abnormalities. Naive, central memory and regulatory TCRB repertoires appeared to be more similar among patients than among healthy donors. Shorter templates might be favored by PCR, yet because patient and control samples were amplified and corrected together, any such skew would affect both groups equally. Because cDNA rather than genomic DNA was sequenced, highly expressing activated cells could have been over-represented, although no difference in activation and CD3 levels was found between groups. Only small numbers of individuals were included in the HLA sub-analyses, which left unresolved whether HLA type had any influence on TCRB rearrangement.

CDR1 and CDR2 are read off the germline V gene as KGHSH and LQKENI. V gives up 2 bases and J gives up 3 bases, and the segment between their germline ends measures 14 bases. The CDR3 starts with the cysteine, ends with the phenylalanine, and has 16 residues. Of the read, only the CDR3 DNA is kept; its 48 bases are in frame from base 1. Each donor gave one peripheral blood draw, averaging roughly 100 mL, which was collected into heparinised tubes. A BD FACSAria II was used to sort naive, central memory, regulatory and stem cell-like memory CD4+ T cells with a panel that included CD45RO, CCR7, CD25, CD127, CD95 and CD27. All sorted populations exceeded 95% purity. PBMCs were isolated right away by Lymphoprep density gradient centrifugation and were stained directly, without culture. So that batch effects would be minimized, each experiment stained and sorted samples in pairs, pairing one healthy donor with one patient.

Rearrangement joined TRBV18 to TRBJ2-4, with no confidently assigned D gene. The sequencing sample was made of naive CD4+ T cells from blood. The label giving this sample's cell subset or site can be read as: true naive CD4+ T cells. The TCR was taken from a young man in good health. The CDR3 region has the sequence CASSPSTLTLKNIQYF. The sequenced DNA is TGTGCCAGCTCACCATCCACCTTGACACTCAAAAACATTCAGTACTTC. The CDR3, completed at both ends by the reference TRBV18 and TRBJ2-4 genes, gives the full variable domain NAGVMQNPRHLVRRRGQEARLRCSPMKGHSHVYWYRQLPEEGLKFMVYLQKENIIDESGMPKERFSAEFPKEGPSILRIQQVVRGDSAAYFCASSPSTLTLKNIQYFGAGTRLSVL.